Sequencing of this T cell receptor beta chain was carried out in a study of monozygotic twins with inflammatory bowel disease. Study observations and caveats: Differing immunosuppressive treatments may have added variability to patient repertoires.

TCRdb derives one entry per CDR3 protein from the 5' RACE reads, leaving out DNA. This sample contains around 100,000 distinct CDR3 sequences. About this clonotype: Its antigen is not identified.

This receptor was obtained from a human donor with ulcerative colitis or Crohn's disease, or a healthy co-twin of an affected twin (not recorded which). Specimen: blood.

The CDR3 loop reads CASNSGDSPLHF. The V call is TRBV6-5, the J call TRBJ1-6; lacking DNA, the TRBD1 call made by TCRdb goes unchecked. The germline V gene has CDR1 MNHEY and CDR2 SVGAGI. The CDR3 totals 12 residues.